This T cell receptor beta chain was obtained from a study of T cells in Graves' hyperthyroidism and ophthalmopathy. Diagnoses rested on clinical symptoms, serum thyroxine and TRAb, thyroid ultrasound and orbital computed tomography. Between the trimmed V and J ends, which lost 0 bases and 5 bases, there was a span of 23 bases. This CDR3 region has 19 residues. Germline assignment: CDR1 LGHNT and CDR2 FRNRAP. RNA transcripts were the template for amplifying TCR beta CDR3 regions. RT-PCR in the first round (using the HTBI primer set) targeted the TCR CDR3. TCRdb reanalysed the multiplex PCR reads using MiXCR and keeps one entry per CDR3 protein. The data contain roughly 420,000 distinct CDR3 sequences, 15% to 17% of them singletons.

What was sequenced was blood. This TCR derives from a woman under 30 with Graves' hyperthyroidism. V is TRBV12-5 and J is TRBJ2-1; the D gene is possibly TRBD2 (6 bases). CDR3 sequence reads: CASGLVPYLRDSGDNEQFF. The CDR3 coding sequence is TGTGCTAGTGGTTTGGTACCCTATTTGAGGGATAGCGGAGACAATGAGCAGTTCTTC.